Sequencing of this TCR beta chain was carried out in a study of T cells in Graves' hyperthyroidism and ophthalmopathy. Using more than 7.5 ml of fresh peripheral blood, PBMCs were prepared. It was RNA transcripts that yielded the amplified TCR beta CDR3 regions. RT-PCR in the first round (using the HTBI primer set) targeted the TCR CDR3. Each CDR3 protein is one row after TCRdb ran MiXCR on the multiplex PCR reads. The sample yields 650,000 to 700,000 distinct CDR3 sequences, about 18% seen once. Looked up from germline, CDR1 is MNHNS and CDR2 is SASEGT. The V end was cut by 6 bases, the J end by 4 bases, with 13 bases between. The CDR3 sequence is 14 residues long.

Sequencing was carried out using blood. The chain employs TRBV6-1 and TRBJ1-3; D is unresolved. The receptor was derived from a man over 45 with Graves' hyperthyroidism. As DNA, the CDR3 is TGTGCCAGCAGCGAGAGGCCGGGAGGAAACACCATATATTTT. Translation gives CASSERPGGNTIYF.